A single TCR beta chain is shown here with its context. This receptor's antigen is unknown. No base quality values were provided; no much bigger clone lies one nucleotide off. The germline V gene supplies CDR1 SGHRS and CDR2 YFSETQ. Inclusive of the bounding cysteine and phenylalanine, the CDR3 is 16 residues long. Only CDR3 DNA is held: 48 bases, read in frame from base 1. After removal of 4 bases from V and 1 base from J, the junction retains 8 bases not matched to a gene. This specimen comes from a study of blood T cell repertoires in COVID-19 (TCRdb year 2020). A note on the overall study: Samples covering the acute and convalescent phases of COVID-19 were provided by collaborators in the United States, Italy and Spain. The dataset comprised deeply sampled blood TCRbeta repertoires from subjects exposed to, actively infected with, or recovered from COVID-19. The repertoires were released in a freely available public database intended as a resource for research on the immune response to SARS-CoV-2. Sample metadata almost always included a de-identified subject ID, COVID-19 status, age in years and sex. The prospective study material was composed of cDNA or gDNA derived from T cells, B-cell-depleted T cells, or PBMCs. Samples came from the ongoing ImmuneRACE study (first 160 participants) plus 1,254 subjects from 6 global collaborators. Where available, HLA class I and class II types were taken from metadata supplied by the sample provider and were not determined by assay-based typing.

The collaborating institutions used their own protocols to collect whole blood in K2EDTA tubes. For TCRbeta analysis, collaborators shipped samples as frozen whole blood, isolated PBMCs, or DNA extracted from either of those sample types. TCRbeta CDR3 regions were amplified from genomic DNA using the immunoSEQ Assay, a bias-controlled multiplex PCR. As for how the authors treated the data: The number of nucleated cells in each sample was estimated by amplification of reference gene primers within the assay. Sequence reads were collapsed and filtered to measure the absolute abundance of every unique TCRbeta CDR3 rearrangement. For each sample, productive Simpson clonality was calculated as the square root of Simpson's diversity index over productive rearrangements. Drawn from immuneACCESS, this table holds only the in-frame rearrangements with V and J called that TCRdb kept. Clones are partly lost; checked studies trace under half to an unresolved V gene and leave the rest unexplained. The V and J calls and the clone size are those of that table, but D and trimming were determined from the DNA. In this sample the table shows some 74,000 clones, approximately 80% of which occur a single time. The leading ten clones occupy less than 45% of the sample.

Overall study outcomes, separate from this receptor: The quantity of clinical and demographic metadata differed by source and by participant and was supplied without curation.

The chain was built from TRBV5-1 and TRBJ2-3, with TRBD1 matching 8 junction bases. This clonotype originated in a man older than 75 with acute or convalescent COVID-19. Sequencing was carried out using peripheral blood. The CDR3 has the sequence CASSRTQGAGTDTQYF. The DNA sequence is given as TGCGCCAGCAGCCGCACCCAGGGGGCCGGCACAGATACGCAGTATTTT.